The 6 T cell receptor beta chains given below trace back to one sample, sequenced in a study of cytomegalovirus exposure and HLA in healthy donors. Vbeta (60) and Jbeta (13) primers were used in the PCR. Measured with immunoSEQ multiplex PCR; TCRdb has only the in-frame clones, and not every one. The table includes under 200,000 clones, roughly 73% detected once. Input material: PBMCs. These receptors all stem from a male donor in good health and CMV-seronegative.

This clone was observed a few times. The chain has TRBV5-6 and TRBJ1-6, with 9 positions matching TRBD1. In germline, CDR1 is SGHDT, CDR2 YYEEEE. V trimming: 3 bases; J trimming: 7 bases; junction bases outside the gene matches: 5. This CDR3 contains 15 residues. CDR3 DNA: TGTGCCAGCAGCTGGGGACAGGGAAGCAATTCACCCCTCCACTTT. Translated, it gives CASSWGQGSNSPLHF.

V gene TRBV10-3 combines with J gene TRBJ1-2, with TRBD1 matching over 9 bases. Germline V gene data show CDR1 as ENHRY and CDR2 as SYGVKD. V trimming: 3 bases; J trimming: 4 bases; junction bases outside the gene matches: 6. The CDR3 is 15 amino acids. CDR3 bases: TGTGCCATCAGTGATCAGACAGGGGGATTCTATGGCTACACCTTC. Translating gives CAISDQTGGFYGYTF.

The chain joins TRBV6-6 to TRBJ1-1; D unresolved. The V end lost 0 bases, the J end lost 6 bases, and 8 bases lay between the germline ends. This CDR3 region has 13 residues. CDR1 is MNHNY, CDR2 SVGAGI, per germline (reference sequence). The CDR3 nucleotides are TGTGCCAGCAGTTACTCCCAGGATTCTGAAGCTTTCTTT. Its protein product is CASSYSQDSEAFF.

There are a few counts of this clone. This chain joins TRBV6-4 and TRBJ2-6; D not resolved. This CDR3 contains 14 residues. CDR1 is MRHNA and CDR2 is SNTAGT in the germline V gene. V was cut by 6 bases and J by 1 base, with 7 bases left in between. The CDR3 DNA reads TGTGCCAGCAGCGAGTCATCTGGGGCCAACGTCCTGACTTTC. Translation gives CASSESSGANVLTF.

This chain links TRBV2 with TRBJ2-7; TRBD1 matches at 9 bases. The germline CDR1 and CDR2 sequences are SNHLY and FYNNEI. This CDR3 region has 15 residues. V lost 5 bases, J lost 3 bases, and 8 bases stayed unmatched. The CDR3, as DNA: TGTGCCAGCAGTCCCGACAGGGGGATCGTCTACGAGCAGTACTTC. Encoded protein: CASSPDRGIVYEQYF.

This clone was detected a few times. The rearrangement links TRBV9 to TRBJ2-3; 7 positions agree with TRBD2. Losses at the gene ends were 0 bases for V and 5 bases for J; bases not matched to a gene: 9. The V gene's germline CDR1 is SGDLS and CDR2 YYNGEE. CDR3 length: 16 amino acids. The CDR3 region has the DNA TGTGCCAGCAGCGTAGGAGCCAGCGGGATCGGAGATACGCAGTATTTT. It encodes CASSVGASGIGDTQYF.